This T cell receptor (beta chain) appears in the sequencing data of a study of blood T cells in healthy people across ages. A second about 6 to 11 cycle PCR used barcoded and J-beta primers. MiXCR was run by TCRdb on the 5' RACE reads, yielding one entry per CDR3 protein. Altogether 890,000 or so distinct CDR3 sequences are present, approximately 65% being singletons, with the ten largest covering about a quarter. This CDR3 contains 15 residues. The germline V gene encodes CDR1 ENHRY and CDR2 SYGVKD. Trimming took 3 bases from V and 5 from J; bases not matched to a gene: 3. This clonotype showed up many times.

This chain links TRBV10-3 with TRBJ1-4, with TRBD1 identical over 10 bases. The receptor's source is a man between 25 and 39 years old in good health. What was sequenced was blood. This CDR3 reads CAISDMGQGNEKLFF. The CDR3, as DNA: TGTGCCATCAGTGATATGGGACAGGGGAATGAAAAACTGTTTTTT.